The 23 T cell receptor beta chains presented below share a single source sample, sequenced in a study of shared clonotypes between healthy human individuals. Using immunoSEQ multiplex PCR, the repertoire was profiled, and TCRdb retains in-frame clones only, with some absent. The data contain about 1.1 million clones, around three quarters of them singletons. Material: memory CD4+ T cells from PBMCs. Described subset: CD45RA-negative fraction. The origin of the receptors is a man aged 18 to 30 in good health. Some clones in this sample may be carry-over from other donors' samples.

This clone has ten or more counts. J is TRBJ2-3 and V is TRBV7-2, with 12 bases matching TRBD2. J was trimmed by 3 bases and V by 3 bases; bases with no gene match: 7. Germline V gene lookup returns CDR1 SGHTA and CDR2 FQGNSA. This CDR3 has 17 amino acids. The CDR3 loop reads CASSFAGGTSGTDTQYF. The CDR3 DNA is TGTGCCAGCAGCTTTGCGGGGGGGACTAGCGGGACAGATACGCAGTATTTT.

The V call is TRBV19, the J call TRBJ1-5; D perhaps matches TRBD1 (5 bases). V lost 3 bases, J lost 5 bases, and 14 bases lay in between. Germline assignment: CDR1 LNHDA and CDR2 SQIVND (reference sequence). The CDR3 is 15 residues long. Here the CDR3 reads CASSIGRVGDQPQHF. The DNA of the CDR3 is TGTGCCAGTAGTATCGGCAGGGTAGGGGATCAGCCCCAGCATTTT.

The count of this clone is one. The chain uses TRBV6-5 and TRBJ1-1, with D perhaps matching TRBD1 (6 bases). The germline CDR1 and CDR2 sequences are MNHEY and SVGAGI. This CDR3 has 16 residues. V lost 2 bases to trimming and J lost 0 bases, with 13 bases between them. CDR3 nucleotide sequence: TGTGCCAGCAGTTACGGGGGGGCCCAGATGAACACTGAAGCTTTCTTT. This gives the protein CASSYGGAQMNTEAFF.

The chain has TRBV4-1 and TRBJ2-1; 11 positions match TRBD2. Germline V gene sequence: CDR1 MGHRA, CDR2 YSYEKL. The CDR3 length is 19 residues. V shed 0 bases and J 6 bases; nucleotides not matched to a gene: 13. CDR3 in amino acids: CASSQDTRSGRAFVNEQFF. The CDR3 DNA follows: TGCGCCAGCAGCCAAGATACCCGTAGCGGGAGGGCCTTCGTCAATGAGCAGTTCTTC.

This chain connects TRBV27 to TRBJ1-5, with D maybe TRBD1 (6 bases). The CDR3 is made up of 17 amino acids. Germline CDR1 is MNHEY and CDR2 is SMNVEV (reference sequence). Trimming took off 3 bases at V and 0 bases at J, with 15 bases between the two ends. CDR3: CASSLDQGTPSNQPQHF. The CDR3 DNA is TGTGCCAGCAGTTTGGACCAAGGGACACCTAGCAATCAGCCCCAGCATTTT.

Concerning this clone itself: Compared with germline, one end of the junction differs, possibly owing to a read error. V and J are TRBV4-1 and TRBJ1-4, with a tentative D call TRBD1 (5 bases). Germline assignment: CDR1 MGHRA and CDR2 YSYEKL. The CDR3 runs 20 residues. The CDR3 sequence: CASSQFDSYAPGLKNEKLFF. In nucleotides, the CDR3 is TGCGCCAGCAGCCAATTCGATTCGTATGCCCCGGGACTCAAAAATGAGAAACTGTTTTTT.

The gene calls are TRBV7-3 and TRBJ2-1; 10 bases line up with TRBD2. V lost 3 bases to trimming and J lost 3 bases; unmatched junction nucleotides: 2. The CDR3 spans 15 residues. CDR1 SGHTA and CDR2 FQGTGA come from the germline V gene. The CDR3 is CASSFSSGSYNEQFF. CDR3 sequence (DNA): TGTGCCAGCAGCTTTTCTAGCGGGAGCTACAATGAGCAGTTCTTC.

The chain has TRBV12-5 and TRBJ1-3; TRBD1 is a possible D gene (6 bases). V was trimmed by 4 bases and J by 2 bases, leaving 12 bases between them. Germline CDR1 LGHNT, CDR2 FRNRAP. CDR3 size: 15 residues. The CDR3 DNA reads TGTGCTAGTGGTTCGGGGACATTCCCTGGAAACACCATATATTTT. This encodes CASGSGTFPGNTIYF.

The rearrangement joins TRBV5-1 to TRBJ1-2; D unresolved. V gave up 2 bases and J gave up 3 bases, with 8 bases separating them. CDR1 and CDR2 (germline): SGHRS, YFSETQ. The CDR3 has 13 residues. This CDR3 reads CASSLPVDYGYTF. DNA for the CDR3: TGCGCCAGCAGCTTACCTGTTGACTATGGCTACACCTTC. The entire variable domain, with the rest obtained from reference TRBV5-1 and TRBJ1-2, is as follows: KAGVTQTPRYLIKTRGQQVTLSCSPISGHRSVSWYQQTPGQGLQFLFEYFSETQRNKGNFPGRFSGRQFSNSRSEMNVSTLELGDSALYLCASSLPVDYGYTFGSGTRLTVV.

V and J are TRBV9 and TRBJ2-1; 14 nucleotides match TRBD2. The CDR3 loop spans 18 amino acids. In germline, CDR1 is SGDLS, CDR2 YYNGEE. With 3 bases clipped from V and 9 bases from J, the junction kept 14 bases outside the gene matches. Here the CDR3 DNA reads TGTGCCAGCAGCGCCGGGACTAGCGGGAGAGGGTTGCGTGGTGAGCAGTTCTTC. This encodes CASSAGTSGRGLRGEQFF.

The chain couples TRBV11-3 to TRBJ2-1, with D unresolved. The CDR3 totals 12 residues. Germline CDR1 is SGHNT and CDR2 is YENEEA. Trimming cost V 3 bases and J 9 bases, with 9 bases left between them. The CDR3 is CASSFGFGEQFF. CDR3 DNA sequence: TGTGCCAGCAGCTTCGGGTTCGGTGAGCAGTTCTTC.

For this clone: Other DNA sequences of this sample code for an identical CDR3. The chain is built from TRBV15 and TRBJ1-5; D is unresolved. CDR3 length: 12 amino acids. V gave up 4 bases and J gave up 7 bases, with 8 bases separating them. The germline gives CDR1 LNHNV, CDR2 YYDKDF (reference sequence). CDR3 coding DNA: TGTGCCACCAGCAAGGCGGACCAGCCCCAGCATTTT. It yields the protein CATSKADQPQHF.

This chain joins TRBV28 and TRBJ2-5; D possibly corresponds to TRBD1 (5 bases). The CDR3 loop spans 14 amino acids. Trimming stripped 1 base from V and 5 bases from J, with 11 bases between. CDR1 is MDHEN and CDR2 is SYDVKM in the germline V gene. CDR3 amino acids: CASSLSGPVETQYF. The DNA for the CDR3 is TGTGCCAGCAGTTTATCAGGGCCGGTGGAGACCCAGTACTTC.

The chain combines TRBV30 with TRBJ2-7; D unclear. In germline, CDR1 is GTSNPN, CDR2 SVGIG (reference sequence). The V end lost 0 bases, the J end lost 6 bases, and 9 bases lay between the germline ends. This CDR3 has 12 residues. CDR3: CAWSVSMGEQYF. CDR3 in DNA: TGTGCCTGGAGTGTATCAATGGGCGAGCAGTACTTC.

Comment on this clone: This sample includes further DNA sequences coding for the same CDR3. V gene TRBV11-3 combines with J gene TRBJ1-1; D not resolved. The CDR3 covers 13 residues. The germline V gene encodes CDR1 SGHNT and CDR2 YENEEA. The germline V and J ends were trimmed by 1 base and 3 bases, with 6 bases remaining between them. In DNA, the CDR3 is TGTGCCAGCAGCTTAGTTGGCGACACTGAAGCTTTCTTT. It specifies CASSLVGDTEAFF.

This clone showed up many times. V gene TRBV2 combines with J gene TRBJ2-7; D possibly corresponds to TRBD2 (5 bases). The CDR3 runs 14 residues. V dropped 6 bases and J dropped 2 bases, with 14 bases sitting between them. The germline V gene encodes CDR1 SNHLY and CDR2 FYNNEI. The CDR3 is CASSLLVRTYEQYF. CDR3 nucleotides: TGTGCCAGCAGCCTACTAGTGCGCACCTACGAGCAGTACTTC.

The gene calls are TRBV7-9 and TRBJ2-1; perhaps TRBD2 as D (6 bases). CDR1 is SEHNR and CDR2 is FQNEAQ in the germline V gene (reference sequence). There are 17 residues in the CDR3. With 7 bases removed from V and 5 bases from J, the gap between germline ends came to 24 bases. The DNA of the CDR3 is TGTGCCAGCACCCGGGTCGACGCCCTGGAGGGGCACAATGAGCAGTTCTTC. The encoded protein is CASTRVDALEGHNEQFF.

This chain links TRBV28 with TRBJ2-1; 7 positions agree with TRBD1. Germline V CDR1 and CDR2: MDHEN, SYDVKM. The CDR3 has 13 amino acids. The CDR3 bases are TGTGCGACTCTTGGACAGGCAGGCACTGAGCAGTTCTTC. Translation: CATLGQAGTEQFF.

This clone has a handful of counts. The chain uses TRBV29-1 and TRBJ2-3; D may be TRBD2 (6 bases). This CDR3 has 13 amino acids. V shed 3 bases and J shed 3 bases, with 10 bases lying between them. Germline assignment: CDR1 SQVTM and CDR2 ANQGSEA. CDR3 DNA: TGCAGCGTTGATCCGCGGGGAACAGATACGCAGTATTTT. Protein sequence: CSVDPRGTDTQYF.

This clone was counted only a few times. The chain employs TRBV7-2 and TRBJ2-5; 8 bases match TRBD1. The V and J ends lost 1 base and 5 bases, in that order; junction bases with no gene match: 9. The length of the CDR3 is 16 residues. Germline assignment: CDR1 SGHTA and CDR2 FQGNSA. The CDR3 DNA reads as TGTGCCAGCAGCTTAGAGGTTGTCAGGGGGCGTGAGACCCAGTACTTC. Protein product: CASSLEVVRGRETQYF.

V gene TRBV2 combines with J gene TRBJ2-7; TRBD2 matches 7 bases. CDR3 length: 14 residues. Germline values: CDR1 SNHLY, CDR2 FYNNEI. Trimming cost V 5 bases and J 0 bases; bases outside gene matches: 4. As DNA, the CDR3 is TGTGCCAGCAGTCCCGGGGGGACCTCCTACGAGCAGTACTTC. This sequence encodes CASSPGGTSYEQYF.

CDR3 in amino acids: CASSRAGGPGGGSYNEQFF. CDR3 sequence (DNA): TGCGCCAGCAGCCGAGCAGGAGGACCAGGGGGAGGTTCCTACAATGAGCAGTTCTTC. The V gene is TRBV4-1, the J gene TRBJ2-1, with D possibly matching TRBD1 (7 bases). Trimming took off 4 bases at V and 1 base at J, with 23 bases between the two ends. Germline CDR1 reads MGHRA; CDR2 reads YSYEKL. This CDR3 spans 19 amino acids.

This clone has at least ten counts. The chain is built from TRBV29-1 and TRBJ1-1; unclear D gene. Trimming pared 4 bases from V and 10 bases from J, leaving 10 bases between. CDR1 and CDR2 from the germline V gene are SQVTM and ANQGSEA. This CDR3 has 10 residues. The CDR3 spells CSVGEGRAFF. The CDR3 DNA reads TGCAGCGTTGGAGAGGGTAGAGCTTTCTTT.